This is a list of T cell receptor beta chains from one sample in a study of identical twins. One entry per CDR3 protein results from TCRdb running MiXCR on the 5' RACE reads. The sample holds about 730,000 distinct CDR3 sequences, less than 25% seen once. The same data also contributed to another study, on T cells expressing NK-cell markers.

What was sequenced was PBMCs. Every receptor here comes from a woman younger than 35 in good health. The conserved cysteine and the conserved F or W are not part of the CDR3 here.

TRBJ1-2 TRBV29-1 SAAPPREDGYT
TRBJ2-1 TRBV7-9 ASSFSGLAGSNEQF
TRBJ2-5 TRBV12-3/TRBV12-4 ASSLLGTSGGGETQY
TRBJ1-1 TRBV19 ATKRGTEAF
TRBJ2-3 TRBV10-3 AIRDYGGADTQY
TRBJ1-5 TRBV7-9 ASSLGLGGQPQH
TRBJ2-5 TRBV20-1 SASLAGIQETQY
TRBJ1-1 TRBV7-9 ASSPGGAHTEAF
TRBJ1-4 TRBV20-1 SGKVPANEKLF
TRBJ1-2 TRBV10-2 ASSEGEEGYT
TRBJ1-1 TRBV5-1 ASSFNGVGFEAF
TRBJ1-2 TRBV12-3/TRBV12-4 ASSQQGVDYGYT
TRBJ2-1 TRBV6-5 ASSYSGGPYEQF
TRBJ1-5 TRBV20-1 SARPRGGDNQPQH
TRBJ1-1 TRBV7-2 ASSLKQGQRNTEAF
TRBJ1-1 TRBV6-5 ASSYKGDGNTEAF
TRBJ1-2 TRBV12-3/TRBV12-4 ASSSWADYHYGYT
TRBJ2-1 TRBV27 ASSLSTAGEQF
TRBJ2-3 TRBV4-3 ASSQDGGHHTDTQY
TRBJ2-1 TRBV20-1 SWAYPGYNEQF
TRBJ2-5 TRBV20-1 SARGGETQY
TRBJ2-6 TRBV29-1 SVPTGISGANVLT
TRBJ2-5 TRBV29-1 SVVAGDETQY
TRBJ1-1 TRBV29-1 SATQGSTEAF
TRBJ2-7 TRBV20-1 SARVWGRSYEQY
TRBJ2-2 TRBV4-3 ASSQDRAGNGELF
TRBJ2-7 TRBV29-1 SVDLGTLREQY
TRBJ1-6 TRBV9 ASSVASSPLH
TRBJ1-5 TRBV12-3/TRBV12-4 ASRSDRSNQPQH
TRBJ2-1 TRBV29-1 SSSGTSPYNEQF
TRBJ2-1 TRBV11-2 ASSSSASGTTSTYNEQF
TRBJ1-1 TRBV5-1 ASSSQGARMNTEAF
TRBJ2-2 TRBV6-2/TRBV6-3 ASSYDETTNTGELF
TRBJ2-6 TRBV29-1 SVDSGAGANVLT
TRBJ2-1 TRBV12-3/TRBV12-4 ASSFGAGAHHEQF
TRBJ2-1 TRBV19 ASNQREYNEQF
TRBJ1-1 TRBV6-5 ASSYYGQGRTEAF
TRBJ2-5 TRBV3-1 ASSQSSGGYQETQY
TRBJ1-3 TRBV6-1 ASRPPGQAGNTIY
TRBJ2-2 TRBV4-1 ASSRGLNSNTGELF
TRBJ2-1 TRBV6-5 ASSYRISIMGRIHNEQF
TRBJ2-7 TRBV6-2/TRBV6-3 ASSYLGLAGAEQY
TRBJ1-1 TRBV11-3 ASSLPGVGTEAF
TRBJ2-1 TRBV24-1 ATSDLKPLF
TRBJ1-2 TRBV29-1 SVESGGNYGYT
TRBJ2-1 TRBV6-5 ASSYSIVGGIYNEQF
TRBJ1-5 TRBV18 ASSAREGQPQH
TRBJ2-1 TRBV6-6 ASRLAGQEF
TRBJ2-7 TRBV4-3 ASSQRPFAYEQY
TRBJ2-2 TRBV5-5 ASSFDRAHAGELF